A single sample is the source of the 23 T cell receptor beta chains below, sequenced in a study of T-cell memory formation after mild COVID-19. TCRdb called the 5' RACE reads again in MiXCR, with one record for every CDR3 protein. The sample shows about 120,000 distinct CDR3 sequences, 16% of them seen only once. The sample comprised PBMCs or a T cell subset sorted from them (not recorded which). The receptors here all came from an adult woman who had mild COVID-19 (a few samples of this study predate the infection). Cell type and time point are not known.

CDR3 residues: CASSLGQGNYEQYF. The CDR3 DNA follows: TGTGCCAGCAGCTTAGGACAGGGCAACTACGAGCAGTACTTC. The chain employs TRBV7-9 and TRBJ2-7; 7 bases map to TRBD1. The trim removed 1 base at V and 3 bases at J, leaving 3 bases unmatched. CDR3 length: 14 residues. From germline, CDR1 is SEHNR and CDR2 FQNEAQ (reference sequence).

This chain joins TRBV20-1 and TRBJ1-1; maybe TRBD1 (6 bases). This CDR3 has 14 residues. Trimming removed 4 bases from V and 5 bases from J, with 17 bases in between. CDR1 DFQATT and CDR2 SNEGSKA come from the germline V gene (reference sequence). CDR3 protein: CSATAGGAWTEAFF. The CDR3 DNA follows: TGCAGTGCTACGGCGGGGGGGGCTTGGACTGAAGCTTTCTTT.

This clonotype has only a few counts. The V call is TRBV3-1, the J call TRBJ2-6; the D is unclear. The germline V gene encodes CDR1 LGHDT and CDR2 YNNKEL (reference sequence). The CDR3 loop spans 17 amino acids. V was pared by 1 base and J by 3 bases, with 13 bases between. The CDR3: CASSQAALGHGANVLTF. CDR3 DNA: TGTGCCAGCAGCCAAGCAGCTCTAGGGCATGGGGCCAACGTCCTGACTTTC. Complete variable domain (other parts from reference TRBV3-1 and TRBJ2-6): DTAVSQTPKYLVTQMGNDKSIKCEQNLGHDTMYWYKQDSKKFLKIMFSYNNKELIINETVPNRFSPKSPDKAHLNLHINSLELGDSAVYFCASSQAALGHGANVLTFGAGSRLTVL.

This clonotype has more than one count but fewer than ten. The gene calls are TRBV12-3 or TRBV12-4 and TRBJ2-6; D may be TRBD1 (6 bases). The CDR3 is made up of 15 amino acids. V was cut by 7 bases and J by 3 bases, with 13 bases left in between. As DNA, the CDR3 is TGTGCCAGCACCCCAGGGGCCAGTGGGGCCAACGTCCTGACTTTC. It translates to CASTPGASGANVLTF.

This rearrangement joins TRBV30 to TRBJ1-2; TRBD1 might be the D (5 bases). Germline V CDR1 and CDR2: GTSNPN, SVGIG (reference sequence). The CDR3 length is 15 residues. Trimming removed 0 bases at V and 2 bases at J, with 13 bases between. The CDR3 sequence: CAWSVRQHLNYGYTF. CDR3 coding DNA: TGTGCCTGGAGTGTACGACAGCACCTAAACTATGGCTACACCTTC.

The chain couples TRBV7-6 to TRBJ2-2; unclear D gene. Trimming took 6 bases from V and 0 from J, leaving 8 bases between them. CDR1 SGHVS and CDR2 FNYEAQ come from the germline V gene. CDR3 length equals 14 residues. CDR3: CASRDSSNTGELFF. In DNA form, the CDR3 reads TGTGCCAGCAGGGATAGTTCGAACACCGGGGAGCTGTTTTTT.

In its sample, this clonotype was seen a few times. The chain carries TRBV12-3 or TRBV12-4 and TRBJ2-7; TRBD1 matches 8 bases. Losses at the gene ends were 10 bases for V and 5 bases for J; bases not matched to a gene: 13. This CDR3 region has 14 residues. The CDR3 DNA reads TGTGCCACCATGGTCGCAGGGGGCTTCGACGAGCAGTACTTC. It specifies CATMVAGGFDEQYF.

This clonotype has only a few counts. This chain links TRBV6-6 with TRBJ2-1, with D unclear. CDR3 size: 11 residues. Germline V CDR1 and CDR2: MNHNY, SVGAGI (reference sequence). Trimming took off 0 bases at V and 16 bases at J, with 10 bases between the two ends. In nucleotides, the CDR3 is TGTGCCAGCAGTTACTCGAATGTTCTCTTCTTC. It codes for CASSYSNVLFF.

The chain uses TRBV18 and TRBJ2-7; 13 bases match TRBD2. CDR1 and CDR2 from the germline V gene are KGHSH and LQKENI. The CDR3 spans 17 residues. The V gene end was trimmed by 2 bases and the J gene end by 0 bases; junction bases not matched to a gene: 4. For the CDR3, the DNA is TGTGCCAGCTCACCAGGACTAGCGGGGGAAAGCTCCTACGAGCAGTACTTC. This sequence encodes CASSPGLAGESSYEQYF.

Only a few counts were recorded for this clonotype. The chain has TRBV29-1 and TRBJ2-4; a weak D match, TRBD2 (6 bases). CDR3 size: 13 residues. Trimming cost V 6 bases and J 8 bases, with 17 bases left between them. Germline assignment: CDR1 SQVTM and CDR2 ANQGSEA. This CDR3 is CSVQGRGMDIQYF. The CDR3 coding sequence is TGCAGCGTGCAGGGTCGGGGGATGGACATTCAGTACTTC.

CDR3 loop: CSAPRPNRENTEAFF. CDR3 nucleotides: TGCAGTGCGCCCAGGCCCAACAGGGAGAACACTGAAGCTTTCTTT. This sequence joins TRBV20-1 and TRBJ1-1; D perhaps matches TRBD1 (6 bases). Per the germline V gene, CDR1 is DFQATT and CDR2 is SNEGSKA (reference sequence). V dropped 6 bases and J dropped 1 base, with 18 bases sitting between them. The CDR3 covers 15 residues.

This clonotype was picked up a small number of times. The V and J genes are TRBV6-6 and TRBJ2-7; 7 bases fit TRBD2. Looked up from germline, CDR1 is MNHNY and CDR2 is SVGAGI (reference sequence). This CDR3 has 15 residues. The V and J ends lost 3 bases and 4 bases, in that order; junction bases with no gene match: 9. CDR3 DNA sequence: TGTGCCAGCAGTTATCAGGGCGGGAGCGGTTACGAGCAGTACTTC. It codes for CASSYQGGSGYEQYF.

The chain combines TRBV19 with TRBJ2-3; 7 positions agree with TRBD2. V shed 3 bases, J shed 5 bases, and the junction held 8 bases outside the gene matches. The CDR3 runs 15 residues. Germline V gene data show CDR1 as LNHDA and CDR2 as SQIVND (reference sequence). CDR3 sequence reads: CASSIGGSRVDTQYF. CDR3 bases: TGTGCCAGTAGTATTGGCGGGAGTCGGGTAGATACGCAGTATTTT.

This clonotype came up a few times. This sequence joins TRBV20-1 and TRBJ2-7; unclear D gene. V was trimmed by 3 bases and J by 10 bases, leaving 22 bases between them. The V gene's germline CDR1 is DFQATT and CDR2 SNEGSKA (reference sequence). The CDR3 runs 14 residues. The CDR3 spells CSARGSGDLRYQYF. CDR3 coding DNA: TGCAGTGCTAGGGGGTCAGGAGATCTACGATACCAGTACTTC.

This clonotype was picked up a small number of times. The V and J genes are TRBV6-5 and TRBJ1-1; D call uncertain. V was cut by 0 bases and J by 4 bases, with 15 bases left in between. This CDR3 region has 16 residues. Germline V CDR1 and CDR2: MNHEY, SVGAGI. CDR3 region: CASSYSDKFLGTEAFF. The CDR3 DNA follows: TGTGCCAGCAGTTACTCCGACAAATTTCTGGGCACTGAAGCTTTCTTT.

This clonotype showed up just once. The chain joins TRBV3-1 to TRBJ2-5, with TRBD2 matching 8 bases. CDR1 is LGHDT and CDR2 is YNNKEL in the germline V gene (reference sequence). V gave up 1 base and J gave up 2 bases; unmatched junction bases: 6. The CDR3 consists of 16 residues. In nucleotides, the CDR3 is TGTGCCAGCAGCCAAGTGGGCGGGGGGCTGCAAGAGACCCAGTACTTC. It translates to CASSQVGGGLQETQYF.

The rearrangement uses TRBV29-1 and TRBJ2-5; D possibly corresponds to TRBD1 (5 bases). Looked up from germline, CDR1 is SQVTM and CDR2 is ANQGSEA. The germline V and J ends were trimmed by 7 bases and 1 base, with 13 bases remaining between them. This CDR3 contains 13 residues. The CDR3 DNA reads as TGCAGCGGGCTCCAGGGTTCCCAAGAGACCCAGTACTTC. Its translation is CSGLQGSQETQYF.

This clonotype was detected a few times. The gene calls are TRBV4-3 and TRBJ2-7; D is unclear. Trimming pared 0 bases from V and 4 bases from J, leaving 7 bases between. This CDR3 contains 13 residues. Germline CDR1 is LGHNA and CDR2 is YSLEER. The CDR3 bases are TGCGCCAGCAGCCAAGATCTTGGTTACGAGCAGTACTTC. This translates into CASSQDLGYEQYF.

The chain couples TRBV9 to TRBJ2-7; possible D gene TRBD1, 5 bases. The CDR3 loop spans 16 amino acids. Looked up from germline, CDR1 is SGDLS and CDR2 is YYNGEE. V dropped 2 bases and J dropped 0 bases, with 15 bases sitting between them. The CDR3, as DNA: TGTGCCAGCAGCGTGAGGCCAGGGCCCAGCTCCTACGAGCAGTACTTC. It specifies CASSVRPGPSSYEQYF.

The rearrangement joins TRBV5-1 to TRBJ1-5; 9 nucleotides match TRBD1. The CDR3 covers 14 residues. Germline values: CDR1 SGHRS, CDR2 YFSETQ. V dropped 5 bases and J dropped 6; count of bases not matched to a gene: 6. CDR3 region: CASSTGTGSQPQHF. The CDR3 DNA follows: TGCGCCAGCAGTACCGGGACAGGGAGTCAGCCCCAGCATTTT.

The V call is TRBV9, the J call TRBJ2-7; 7 bases are a match to TRBD2. CDR3 length: 14 amino acids. The germline V gene encodes CDR1 SGDLS and CDR2 YYNGEE. The V and J ends lost 1 base and 0 bases, in that order; junction bases with no gene match: 1. CDR3 loop: CASSVSGVSYEQYF. CDR3 in DNA: TGTGCCAGCAGCGTAAGCGGGGTCTCCTACGAGCAGTACTTC.

The CDR3 DNA sequence: TGTGCCACAAAGGTAGGGGGCTTCGACGAGCAGTACTTC. Translation: CATKVGGFDEQYF. The rearrangement links TRBV6-2 or TRBV6-3 to TRBJ2-7; 7 bases are shared with TRBD1. Germline V gene sequence: CDR1 MNHEY, CDR2 SVGEGT. The CDR3 covers 13 residues. J gave up 5 bases and V 10 bases, and 11 bases lay outside the gene matches.

The V gene is TRBV7-6, the J gene TRBJ2-2; unclear D gene. The CDR3 loop spans 15 amino acids. Germline V gene lookup returns CDR1 SGHVS and CDR2 FNYEAQ. Trimming shortened V by 2 bases and J by 6 bases, and 13 bases separated the two germline ends. Here the CDR3 DNA reads TGTGCCAGCAGCTTACCCTCGGCGGCGTCCGGGGAGCTGTTTTTT. Amino acids: CASSLPSAASGELFF.